These 9 T cell receptor beta chains originate from one sample sequenced in a study of OX40 agonist ivuxolimab in advanced cancers. The data were produced by immunoSEQ multiplex PCR, yet TCRdb's version contains in-frame clones alone and is incomplete. The repertoire holds 53,000 or so clones, 85% seen once, with roughly 3% in the top ten. The specimen was CD4+ or CD8+ T cells sorted from blood, collected in a trial of the OX40 agonist ivuxolimab. The receptors come from an adult with an advanced solid tumor such as melanoma, head and neck, liver or kidney cancer.

This clone appeared a single time. The chain has TRBV30 and TRBJ2-3, with 12 bases lining up with TRBD1. Germline assignment: CDR1 GTSNPN and CDR2 SVGIG (reference sequence). The CDR3 consists of 15 residues. V gave up 5 bases and J gave up 3 bases; unmatched junction bases: 6. CDR3 amino acids: CAWGTGGTGTDTQYF. CDR3 nucleotide sequence: TGTGCCTGGGGGACAGGGGGCACGGGGACAGATACGCAGTATTTT.

CDR3 nucleotide sequence: TGCGCCAGCAGTTCGGACGTGATCGCACAAAGTCGGGCCAACGTCCTGACTTTC. Its protein product is CASSSDVIAQSRANVLTF. The chain couples TRBV10-1 to TRBJ2-6; D unresolved. Germline V lookup: CDR1 WNHNN, CDR2 SYGVQD (reference sequence). CDR3 length: 18 amino acids. V lost 5 bases to trimming and J lost 5 bases, with 22 bases between them.

The chain combines TRBV19 with TRBJ1-2, with 8 bases matching TRBD1. Germline V lookup: CDR1 LNHDA, CDR2 SQIVND (reference sequence). This CDR3 comprises 14 residues. V lost 5 bases, J lost 7 bases, and 9 bases stayed unmatched. The chain's CDR3 is CASSSWTGRAGYTF. CDR3 nucleotides: TGTGCCAGTAGTTCATGGACAGGGAGGGCTGGCTACACCTTC.

Only a few counts were recorded for this clone. V usage is TRBV4-3 and J usage is TRBJ1-1; 8 positions agree with TRBD1. The germline V gene has CDR1 LGHNA and CDR2 YSLEER. V was pared by 3 bases and J by 5 bases, with 11 bases of the junction left unmatched. This CDR3 is 16 amino acids long. DNA of the CDR3: TGCGCCAGCAGCCAGGGCCCTGACAGGGGATGGACTGAAGCTTTCTTT. The encoded protein is CASSQGPDRGWTEAFF.

This clone occurred once. The chain couples TRBV7-9 to TRBJ1-1, with 9 bases identical to TRBD1. Germline CDR1 reads SEHNR; CDR2 reads FQNEAQ (reference sequence). The CDR3 extends over 14 amino acids. V lost 2 bases, J lost 6 bases, and 4 bases stayed unmatched. The CDR3 spells CASSLRTGVAEAFF. In DNA, the CDR3 is TGTGCCAGCAGCTTAAGGACAGGGGTGGCTGAAGCTTTCTTT.

The chain employs TRBV10-2 and TRBJ1-1, with 9 bases matching TRBD1. The J segment lost 1 base and the V segment lost 5 bases, leaving 17 bases of the junction unmatched. CDR1 and CDR2 (germline): WSHSY, SAAADI. The CDR3 is made up of 19 amino acids. The CDR3 reads CASSLTGTGRVYENTEAFF. CDR3 bases: TGCGCCAGCAGTCTAACCGGGACAGGGCGAGTTTATGAGAACACTGAAGCTTTCTTT.

J is TRBJ2-5 and V is TRBV7-3, with 9 bases fitting TRBD1. Per germline, CDR1 SGHTA and CDR2 FQGTGA. This CDR3 has 14 amino acids. V lost 5 bases and J lost 2; bases outside the gene matches: 3. This CDR3 reads CASSMTGGQETQYF. The CDR3 DNA reads as TGTGCCAGCAGCATGACAGGGGGTCAAGAGACCCAGTACTTC.

The CDR3 sequence: CASSLVQGYEQYF. The DNA of the CDR3 is TGCGCCAGCAGCTTGGTTCAGGGCTACGAGCAGTACTTC. This chain uses TRBV5-1 with TRBJ2-7, with D possibly TRBD1 on 5 matching bases. The CDR3 runs to 13 residues. Germline CDR1 is SGHRS and CDR2 is YFSETQ. Trimming removed 0 bases from V and 3 bases from J, with 7 bases in between.

The chain combines TRBV21-1 with TRBJ1-2; TRBD1, as called in the table, went unchecked against the DNA. TRBV21-1 is deemed a pseudogene. There are 15 residues in the CDR3. This CDR3 reads CASSKFRQGARGYTF. In nucleotides, the CDR3 is TGTGCCAGCAGCAAATTCCGACAGGGGGCGCGGGGCTACACCTTC.